These T cell receptor beta chains were read from a single sample in a study of blood T cell repertoires in COVID-19. Method: immunoSEQ multiplex PCR; TCRdb's copy keeps in-frame clones and lacks some. Of tens of thousands of clones detected, approximately 86% appear once; the ten largest clones hold around 3%. Sequencing was performed on peripheral blood. Receptors originate from a man aged 50 to 59 with acute or convalescent COVID-19. The CDR3 runs from the conserved cysteine through the conserved F or W. D genes are given only for firm matches. Clone size is not always given. Where it is, it says once, few, many or a class for expanded clones.

D	V	J	size	length	CDR3	DNA
NA	TRBV27	TRBJ1-5	NA	12	CASWGPAEPQHF	TGTGCCAGCTGGGGGCCAGCGGAGCCCCAGCATTTT
NA	TRBV29-1	TRBJ2-7	NA	14	CSVLSGTSPYEQYF	TGCAGCGTGCTTTCCGGGACATCCCCCTACGAGCAGTACTTC
TRBD1	TRBV9	TRBJ1-1	NA	14	CASSAIGQGAVAFF	TGTGCCAGCAGCGCGATTGGACAGGGGGCAGTAGCTTTCTTT
NA	TRBV6-5	TRBJ1-5	NA	14	CASRLGGGNQPQHF	TGTGCCAGCAGACTAGGGGGGGGAAATCAGCCCCAGCATTTT
TRBD1	TRBV15	TRBJ1-5	NA	16	CATSRGPGQNNQPQHF	TGTGCCACCAGCAGAGGTCCGGGACAGAATAATCAGCCCCAGCATTTT
NA	TRBV28	TRBJ1-2	NA	13	CASSLYQSYGYTF	TGTGCCAGCAGTTTATATCAGTCCTATGGCTACACCTTC
NA	TRBV7-8	TRBJ1-2	NA	12	CASSHMGGGYTF	TGTGCCAGCAGCCACATGGGGGGTGGCTACACCTTC
NA	TRBV30	TRBJ2-4	NA	13	CASMGLAKNIQYF	TGTGCCTCAATGGGGCTAGCCAAAAACATTCAGTACTTC
NA	TRBV10-3	TRBJ1-1	NA	13	CAIREQPNTEAFF	TGTGCCATCAGGGAACAGCCGAACACTGAAGCTTTCTTT
TRBD2	TRBV3-1/TRBV3-2	TRBJ2-7	few	15	CASSQDQREVDEQYF	TGTGCCAGCAGCCAAGATCAGCGGGAGGTCGACGAGCAGTACTTC
TRBD1	TRBV7-6	TRBJ1-1	NA	16	CASSSGTGAMNTEAFF	TGTGCCAGCAGCTCCGGGACAGGTGCCATGAACACTGAAGCTTTCTTT
TRBD2	TRBV3-1/TRBV3-2	TRBJ2-1	once	13	CASSPGSGGAEFF	TGTGCCAGCAGCCCAGGGAGCGGGGGGGCCGAGTTCTTC
NA	TRBV10-2	TRBJ2-4	NA	13	CASSTGTGNIQYF	TGCGCCAGCAGTACAGGTACTGGTAACATTCAGTACTTC
NA	TRBV5-6	TRBJ2-7	NA	13	CASSTGVAYEQYF	TGTGCCAGCAGCACGGGGGTTGCCTACGAGCAGTACTTC
NA	TRBV12-5	TRBJ1-2	NA	14	CASGSFRVGHGYTF	TGTGCTAGTGGTTCGTTCAGGGTTGGACATGGCTACACCTTC
TRBD1	TRBV28	TRBJ2-7	NA	13	CATHRGQGHEQYF	TGTGCCACCCACCGGGGACAGGGGCACGAGCAGTACTTC
NA	TRBV11-2	TRBJ2-7	once	16	CASSFGEGDNSYEQYF	TGTGCCAGCAGCTTTGGCGAAGGGGACAACTCCTACGAGCAGTACTTC
NA	TRBV25-1	TRBJ2-7	NA	14	CASSDRGGSYEQYF	TGTGCCAGCAGTGATCGAGGGGGCTCCTACGAGCAGTACTTC
TRBD1	TRBV18	TRBJ1-5	NA	15	CASSPPGQGNQPQHF	TGTGCCAGCTCACCACCGGGACAGGGAAATCAGCCCCAGCATTTT
NA	TRBV5-4	TRBJ2-7	once	14	CASSGVGQGSEQYF	TGTGCCAGCAGCGGGGTCGGCCAGGGGAGCGAGCAGTACTTC
NA	TRBV5-4	TRBJ2-3	NA	14	CASRSEGITDTQYF	TGTGCCAGCAGGTCAGAGGGAATCACAGATACGCAGTATTTT
TRBD1	TRBV4-3	TRBJ2-7	NA	15	CASSQGTGGLYEQYF	TGCGCCAGCAGCCAGGGTACAGGGGGCCTCTACGAGCAGTACTTC
TRBD1	TRBV28	TRBJ1-2	NA	14	CASSGGGANYGYTF	TGTGCCAGCAGTGGAGGGGGCGCGAACTATGGCTACACCTTC
TRBD1	TRBV6-5	TRBJ2-7	NA	16	CASSYSAPGQGYEQYF	TGTGCCAGCAGTTACTCCGCCCCGGGACAGGGCTACGAGCAGTACTTC
TRBD2	TRBV7-2	TRBJ2-1	NA	19	CASSLFGLAGMTDKNEQFF	TGTGCCAGCAGCTTATTCGGGCTAGCGGGAATGACGGACAAAAATGAGCAGTTCTTC
NA	TRBV25-1	TRBJ1-4	NA	15	CASSDRGRSNEKLFF	TGTGCCAGCAGTGACAGGGGTAGGTCTAATGAAAAACTGTTTTTT
TRBD1	TRBV5-1	TRBJ1-2	NA	12	CASSQDRDFYTF	TGCGCCAGCAGCCAGGACAGGGACTTCTACACCTTC
NA	TRBV28	TRBJ2-6	NA	15	CASLQSSAGANVLTF	TGTGCCAGCCTGCAGTCTTCCGCTGGGGCCAACGTCCTGACTTTC
TRBD1	TRBV5-1	TRBJ1-2	NA	15	CASSSGQGKSYGYTF	TGCGCCAGCAGCAGTGGACAGGGAAAAAGCTATGGCTACACCTTC
NA	TRBV4-1	TRBJ2-7	NA	15	CASSQMGGASYEQYF	TGCGCCAGCAGCCAAATGGGGGGGGCCTCCTACGAGCAGTACTTC
TRBD1	TRBV4-3	TRBJ1-2	NA	15	CASSQGTGGGYGYTF	TGCGCCAGCAGCCAAGGAACAGGGGGTGGCTATGGCTACACCTTC